This TCR beta chain was identified during a study of cytomegalovirus exposure and HLA in healthy donors. Primers for the PCR totalled 60 Vbeta and 13 Jbeta. Profiling relied on immunoSEQ multiplex PCR, and the TCRdb table lists in-frame clones only, not all of them. Here the sample spans about 160,000 clones, around 80% being singletons. V shed 4 bases and J 4 bases; nucleotides not matched to a gene: 14. The CDR3 sequence is 18 residues long. Germline V gene data show CDR1 as SGHRS and CDR2 as YFSETQ. This chain joins TRBV5-1 and TRBJ1-2; 12 bases agree with TRBD1. The sequencing sample was made of PBMCs. The clonotype originates from a man younger than 30 in good health and CMV-seronegative. CDR3 loop: CASSPEGTGGPIPYGYTF. The CDR3 DNA follows: TGCGCCAGCAGCCCGGAGGGGACAGGGGGCCCTATACCCTATGGCTACACCTTC.